The sequence of this TCR beta chain was determined in a study of cytomegalovirus exposure and HLA in healthy donors. PCR was performed using 60 Vbeta and 13 Jbeta primers. Profiled with immunoSEQ multiplex PCR; TCRdb holds only in-frame clones, not every one. The sample has approximately 150,000 clones; roughly 68% are singletons. The CDR3 contains 15 residues. V lost 1 base to trimming and J lost 0 bases, with 7 bases between them. Germline CDR1 is SGHAT and CDR2 is FQNNGV. Note on this clone: Other DNA sequences in the same sample also yield this CDR3.

The V gene is TRBV11-2, the J gene TRBJ2-1; D gene unclear. The sample consisted of PBMCs. The receptor comes from a man under 40 in good health and CMV-seropositive. CDR3 sequence reads: CASSLGGSSYNEQFF. DNA for the CDR3: TGTGCCAGCAGCTTAGGTGGTAGCTCCTACAATGAGCAGTTCTTC.